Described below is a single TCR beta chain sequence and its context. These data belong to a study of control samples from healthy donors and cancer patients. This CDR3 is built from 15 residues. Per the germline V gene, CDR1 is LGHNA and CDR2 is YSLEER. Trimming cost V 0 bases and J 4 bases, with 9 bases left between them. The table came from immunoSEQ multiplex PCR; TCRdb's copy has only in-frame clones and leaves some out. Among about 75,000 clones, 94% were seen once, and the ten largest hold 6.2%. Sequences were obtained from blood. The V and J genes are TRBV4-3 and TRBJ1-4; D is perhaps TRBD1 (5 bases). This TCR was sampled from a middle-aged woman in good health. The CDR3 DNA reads TGCGCCAGCAGCCAAGATATGGGGGATAATGAAAAACTGTTTTTT. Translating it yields CASSQDMGDNEKLFF.